The source of this T cell receptor (beta chain) is a study of beta chain features in type 1 diabetes. What was sequenced were expressed TCRB transcripts, since all of the isolated RNA had been reverse transcribed. This table comes from immunoSEQ multiplex PCR, and its TCRdb copy is limited to in-frame clones, with some not included. Of a few hundred thousand clones in the sample, roughly 15% were seen once. The germline V and J ends were trimmed by 2 bases and 13 bases, with 9 bases remaining between them. The germline V gene encodes CDR1 SEHNR and CDR2 FQNEAQ (reference sequence). This CDR3 contains 11 residues.

The receptor's source is a young woman in good health. The chain employs TRBV7-9 and TRBJ2-1; D unclear. Sequencing used naive CD4+ T cells from blood. The CDR3 loop reads CASSLNAAQFF. CDR3 nucleotides: TGTGCCAGCAGCTTAAATGCGGCACAGTTCTTC.